These 19 T cell receptor beta chains came from one sample sequenced in a study of shared clonotypes between healthy human individuals. The protocol was immunoSEQ multiplex PCR, while the TCRdb copy is restricted to in-frame clones and leaves out a portion. Of some 980,000 clones in the sample, less than 85% were seen once. Material for sequencing was memory CD4+ T cells sorted from blood. Subset of the sample: CD45RA-negative fraction. Receptors were obtained from a man between 18 and 29 years old in good health.

This clone came up a few times. The genes are TRBV19 and TRBJ1-6; D unresolved. With 10 bases removed from V and 9 bases from J, the gap between germline ends came to 7 bases. The CDR3 is 10 amino acids. Per germline, CDR1 LNHDA and CDR2 SQIVND (reference sequence). This CDR3 is CATKSSPLHF. The CDR3 DNA follows: TGTGCCACCAAATCTTCACCCCTCCACTTT.

CDR3 sequence (DNA): TGTGCCAGCAGCTTGGATTCAAGGGGAAGGGGAAATTCACCCCTCCACTTT. Translated, it gives CASSLDSRGRGNSPLHF. The chain has TRBV5-6 and TRBJ1-6; D might be TRBD1 (5 bases). Germline CDR1 SGHDT, CDR2 YYEEEE. Trimming took off 0 bases at V and 7 bases at J, with 17 bases between the two ends. The CDR3 loop spans 17 amino acids.

This chain joins TRBV4-2 and TRBJ2-3; TRBD2 matches 8 bases. Germline CDR1 LGHNA, CDR2 YNFKEQ. The CDR3 spans 15 residues. V gave up 2 bases and J gave up 5 bases; unmatched junction bases: 6. This CDR3 reads CASSQTGGLGDTQYF. For the CDR3, the DNA is TGTGCCAGCAGCCAAACGGGGGGGCTGGGAGATACGCAGTATTTT.

The chain joins TRBV18 to TRBJ2-7; the D gene could be TRBD1 or TRBD2 (5 bases each). CDR1 is KGHSH, CDR2 LQKENI, per germline. The CDR3 is 15 residues long. Trimming stripped 4 bases from V and 3 bases from J, with 16 bases between. CDR3 sequence reads: CASSREQGLVYEQYF. Here the CDR3 DNA reads TGTGCCAGCTCACGGGAGCAGGGCCTGGTCTACGAGCAGTACTTC.

This chain joins TRBV2 and TRBJ1-2, with unresolved D. The CDR3 contains 12 residues. Germline V gene data show CDR1 as SNHLY and CDR2 as FYNNEI. Trimming shortened V by 4 bases and J by 4 bases, and 7 bases separated the two germline ends. CDR3 coding DNA: TGTGCCAGCAGTGTAGCTGTCTATGGCTACACCTTC. Amino acids: CASSVAVYGYTF. The full variable domain, with the rest looked up from reference TRBV2 and TRBJ1-2, is EPEVTQTPSHQVTQMGQEVILRCVPISNHLYFYWYRQILGQKVEFLVSFYNNEISEKSEIFDDQFSVERPDGSNFTLKIRSTKLEDSAMYFCASSVAVYGYTFGSGTRLTVV.

This clone was seen repeatedly, ten times or more. The chain employs TRBV11-3 and TRBJ1-4; no definite D call. The germline V gene encodes CDR1 SGHNT and CDR2 YENEEA. CDR3 length: 17 amino acids. V was pared by 5 bases and J by 0 bases, with 16 bases between. This CDR3 reads CASSAAKTAATNEKLFF. In nucleotides, the CDR3 is TGTGCCAGCAGCGCCGCTAAGACGGCCGCAACTAATGAAAAACTGTTTTTT.

This clone appeared a few times. This sequence joins TRBV19 and TRBJ1-1; unclear D gene. V was shortened by 6 bases and J by 1 base, with 12 bases between the two germline ends. This CDR3 has 14 residues. Looked up from germline, CDR1 is LNHDA and CDR2 is SQIVND (reference sequence). This chain's CDR3 is CASSGLSKNTEAFF. For the CDR3, the DNA is TGTGCCAGTAGCGGACTGTCCAAGAACACTGAAGCTTTCTTT.

This sequence joins TRBV27 and TRBJ2-7; possible D gene TRBD2, 5 bases. CDR3 size: 12 residues. The germline V gene has CDR1 MNHEY and CDR2 SMNVEV (reference sequence). Trimming left V 4 bases short and J 7 bases short, with 11 bases between. Here the CDR3 DNA reads TGTGCCAGCAGTTCCGTCCGCGGGGAGCAGTACTTC. It specifies CASSSVRGEQYF.

The V call is TRBV5-4, the J call TRBJ1-5, with D possibly being TRBD1 (6 bases). The CDR3 is 15 amino acids. The V end was cut by 4 bases, the J end by 5 bases, with 16 bases between. Germline V lookup: CDR1 SGHNT, CDR2 YYREEE (reference sequence). The CDR3 protein is CASSLGGQNDQPQHF. In DNA, the CDR3 is TGTGCCAGCAGCCTCGGAGGACAGAACGATCAGCCCCAGCATTTT.

Here the CDR3 reads CASSLGQASTDTQYF. In DNA form, the CDR3 reads TGTGCCAGCAGCTTGGGACAAGCTAGCACAGATACGCAGTATTTT. This chain links TRBV7-9 with TRBJ2-3; TRBD1 might be the D (6 bases). The CDR3 has 15 residues. Per germline, CDR1 SEHNR and CDR2 FQNEAQ (reference sequence). V lost 3 bases and J lost 0, with 10 bases in between.

This clone was counted once. The rearrangement links TRBV7-9 to TRBJ1-2, with 12 bases identical to TRBD1. Trimming at V came to 2 bases and at J to 2 bases, leaving 3 bases not matched to a gene. This CDR3 is 16 amino acids long. Germline CDR1 is SEHNR and CDR2 is FQNEAQ (reference sequence). CDR3 loop: CASSLRGTGGNYGYTF. CDR3 nucleotides: TGTGCCAGCAGCTTACGCGGGACAGGGGGCAACTATGGCTACACCTTC.

The genes are TRBV6-6 and TRBJ2-3, with TRBD2 as a possible D gene (5 bases). This CDR3 is built from 15 residues. Germline-derived CDR1 and CDR2 are MNHNY and SVGAGI (reference sequence). Trimming stripped 2 bases from V and 3 bases from J, with 12 bases between. CDR3 residues: CASSYNGGLTDTQYF. The CDR3 DNA sequence: TGTGCCAGCAGTTACAATGGCGGGTTGACAGATACGCAGTATTTT.

V and J are TRBV28 and TRBJ2-4, with unresolved D. Trimming shortened V by 10 bases and J by 1 base, and 23 bases separated the two germline ends. The V gene's germline CDR1 is MDHEN and CDR2 SYDVKM. CDR3 length: 17 amino acids. This CDR3 is CATPPQFRRFAKNIQYF. The CDR3 nucleotides read TGTGCCACTCCCCCTCAGTTTCGGCGGTTCGCCAAAAACATTCAGTACTTC.

This clone has just a few counts. The rearrangement joins TRBV5-6 to TRBJ2-1; no definite D call. This CDR3 has 14 residues. The germline V gene has CDR1 SGHDT and CDR2 YYEEEE. V was pared by 3 bases and J by 8 bases, with 15 bases between. The CDR3 protein is CASSSSALYHEQFF. The CDR3 region has the DNA TGTGCCAGCAGCTCATCCGCCCTTTACCATGAGCAGTTCTTC.

This clone is medium-sized by share. The chain is built from TRBV19 and TRBJ2-1, with 7 bases aligning to TRBD1. V shed 3 bases, J shed 0 bases, and the junction held 2 bases outside the gene matches. CDR1 and CDR2 (germline): LNHDA, SQIVND (reference sequence). This CDR3 has 15 amino acids. The CDR3, as DNA: TGTGCCAGTAGTATCAGGGGGAGCTCCTACAATGAGCAGTTCTTC. The encoded protein is CASSIRGSSYNEQFF.

J is TRBJ1-1 and V is TRBV5-5, with D maybe TRBD1 (5 bases). The CDR3 runs to 14 residues. V was clipped by 2 bases and J by 2 bases, with 10 bases between them. CDR1 SGHKS and CDR2 YYEKEE come from the germline V gene (reference sequence). CDR3 amino acids: CASSLQADNTEAFF. The CDR3 nucleotides read TGTGCCAGCAGCTTACAGGCCGACAACACTGAAGCTTTCTTT. Variable domain in full (rest from reference TRBV5-5 and TRBJ1-1): DAGVTQSPTHLIKTRGQQVTLRCSPISGHKSVSWYQQVLGQGPQFIFQYYEKEERGRGNFPDRFSARQFPNYSSELNVNALLLGDSALYLCASSLQADNTEAFFGQGTRLTVV.

The V call is TRBV6-5, the J call TRBJ1-5; D is possibly TRBD1 (6 bases). Trimming shortened V by 0 bases and J by 5 bases, and 11 bases separated the two germline ends. Germline V CDR1 and CDR2: MNHEY, SVGAGI. CDR3 length equals 15 residues. DNA for the CDR3: TGTGCCAGCAGTTACTCGAATGCAGGGGATCAGCCCCAGCATTTT. Protein product: CASSYSNAGDQPQHF.

The rearrangement uses TRBV11-2 and TRBJ1-2; no clear D gene. The CDR3 spans 16 residues. Trimming took 1 base from V and 2 from J, leaving 14 bases between them. Germline V gene sequence: CDR1 SGHAT, CDR2 FQNNGV. CDR3 in DNA: TGTGCCAGCAGCTTAGCCCACAGAGGTTCGAACTATGGCTACACCTTC. Translating it yields CASSLAHRGSNYGYTF.

This clone has more than one count but fewer than ten. The gene calls are TRBV4-1 and TRBJ2-3; 9 nucleotides match TRBD2. Germline assignment: CDR1 MGHRA and CDR2 YSYEKL. V lost 3 bases, J lost 0 bases, and 13 bases stayed unmatched. The CDR3 runs 19 residues. CDR3 nucleotides: TGCGCCAGCAGCCAGAGCGGTCGGGCTAGCGGGGTCAGCACAGATACGCAGTATTTT. As protein: CASSQSGRASGVSTDTQYF.